This T cell receptor gamma chain was sequenced for a study of γδ T cells in repeated Plasmodium falciparum infection. Study-level background: The natural-infection arm compared Malian children under seasonal malaria with matched Australian children.

This clone was detected many times. This likely came from a read error, as a far larger clone is one base away. TCRdb reran clone calling via CATT on the multiplex PCR reads. Of 25,000 to 30,000 gamma-chain clones listed, 2.5% to 3.5% are singletons. Flow sorting of PBMC yielded separate Vgamma9/Vdelta2+ and Vdelta2-negative gammadelta T cell populations for bulk repertoire analysis. Germline CDR1 GITISATS, CDR2 ISYDGTV (reference sequence). The CDR3 sequence is 12 residues long. The TCR comes from a pool of human donors (malaria-infected and uninfected, not separated). Specimen: gamma-delta T cells from blood. The chain employs TRGV9 and TRGJ1 or TRGJ2. CDR3 DNA: TGTGCCTTGTGGGCGGATTACTATAAGAAACTCTTT. It specifies CALWADYYKKLF.